The 2 T cell receptor beta chains presented below share a single source sample, sequenced in a study of vaccination effects on CD4 cells after COVID-19. Sequenced by immunoSEQ multiplex PCR; TCRdb stores in-frame clones only, minus some. The repertoire holds approximately 76,000 clones, with 60% to 85% as singletons. The antigens for these receptors are not known. Sequencing followed a ViraFEST assay step that expanded antigen-specific CD4+ T cells with viral peptide pools. Following a roughly 11-day culture, CD4+ T cells were purified. Nucleocapsid antibodies were negative in the vaccine recipients, who had never had SARS-CoV-2 infection. The material was CD4+ T cells from PBMCs cultured with SARS-CoV-2 spike peptides, obtained before COVID-19 vaccination. Receptors originate from a human donor who received a COVID-19 vaccine.

This clone came up a few times. This chain links TRBV3-1 (or the pseudogene TRBV3-2) with TRBJ2-2; D is ambiguous. The germline CDR1 and CDR2 sequences are LGHDT and YNNKEL (reference sequence). The CDR3 totals 12 residues. V gave up 3 bases and J gave up 5 bases, with 4 bases separating them. The CDR3 nucleotides read TGTGCCAGCAGCCAGTGGACCGGGGAGCTGTTTTTT. It codes for CASSQWTGELFF.

The chain uses TRBV19 and TRBJ2-2; D possibly corresponds to TRBD1 (5 bases). Germline V gene lookup returns CDR1 LNHDA and CDR2 SQIVND (reference sequence). The CDR3 covers 16 residues. V was pared by 7 bases and J by 1 base, with 16 bases between. The CDR3 sequence: CASKDNGHLNTGELFF. Written as DNA, the CDR3 is TGTGCCAGTAAAGATAACGGACACCTGAACACCGGGGAGCTGTTTTTT.